This TCR beta chain was captured by sequencing in a study of cytomegalovirus exposure and HLA in healthy donors (dated by TCRdb to about 2017). For the study in its entirety: In an earlier analysis of under 750 of the donors, 276 Gb of sequence data and 100 million or so unique TCR beta sequences from about 179 million T cells were reported. The T cell repertoires of around 730 subjects were profiled by immunosequencing and related to cytomegalovirus serostatus. The study combined high-throughput TCR immunosequencing, statistical association of individual TCRs with disease status, and machine learning to predict cytomegalovirus infection status. A later genetic analysis used genome-wide SNP genotypes for about three fifths of the 666 donors, treating that subset as a discovery cohort. Alongside the repertoire data, information on donor age, sex, ethnicity and CMV serostatus was compiled. Besides the first cohort of around 700 subjects, a separate validation cohort made up of roughly 130 different subjects was used. Among about 360 genotyped donors of the cohort, an average of around 240,000 unique TCR beta nucleotide sequences were sequenced per donor, roughly 20% of them non-productive. Every repertoire in the discovery cohort had been generated on one and the same sequencing platform. Of the roughly 430 genotyped donors, 65% to 90% fell in the genetic ancestry cluster associated with self-reported Caucasian donors. A later analysis re-examined previously published TCR beta repertoires from several hundred donors and added high-resolution HLA genotyping to investigate patterns of TCR occurrence. The study aimed to test whether signatures of past pathogen exposure could be identified by cataloging public T cell receptors. An early release covering around 630 HLA-typed donors comprised about 310 gigabases of sequencing data and around 80 million unique TCR sequences. Because of strong linkage in the cohort, 5 or 6 DR-DQ haplotypes were treated as single units for association and clustering. Typing coverage differed by locus: A, B, C, DRB1 and DQB1 were typed in roughly 620-630 donors, DQA1 in 500 to 550, DPA1 in 606, and DPB1 in 400 to 480. The later analysis used no new phenotypic data to find candidate immune exposures, relying instead on TCR beta sequences and their occurrence across donors. In an earlier analysis of 550 to 700 of the donors, high-throughput TCR beta sequencing was used to judge whether each TCR beta V gene segment behaved as functional or pseudogenic. Both class I and class II loci were covered by HLA typing, at four-digit resolution.

V loses 8 bases of germline sequence and J loses 8 bases, and the interval between the two ends is 22 bases. The CDR1 and CDR2 encoded by the germline V gene (reference sequence) are GTSNPN and SVGIG. Counted from cysteine to phenylalanine, this CDR3 has 14 amino acids. The sequence is cut down to CDR3 DNA, 42 bases in frame from base 1. Library prep was done by the immunoSEQ multiplex PCR assay. A mixture of 60 forward primers for TCR Vbeta segments and 13 reverse primers for TCR Jbeta segments was used in the multiplex PCR. The CDR3 region of rearranged TCR beta genes was amplified from genomic DNA with a multiplex PCR assay. The amplified TCR beta libraries were sequenced on the Illumina HiSeq System as 87-base-pair reads. The authors' analysis ran thus. A later analysis tallied 75 million to 85 million unique TCR beta chains across the 700 or so repertoires, and approximately 12 million of those chains were shared by two or more donors. To remove PCR and sequencing errors, raw reads were error-corrected and collapsed into unique sequences using a nearest-neighbor algorithm that merged closely related sequences. V, D and J gene segments were assigned by aligning CDR3 sequences to IMGT reference sequences. For a sequence to be retained, a match of at least six nucleotides was required to both a V gene segment and a J gene segment. A rearrangement was called productive if the CDR3 had no stop codons and remained in frame with V and J, and every other rearrangement was called non-productive. Following IMGT convention, CDR3 was defined as the stretch from the second conserved V-encoded cysteine up to the conserved J-encoded phenylalanine. The earlier analysis of some 600 of the donors excluded sequences that lacked an unambiguous match to a single V gene segment. An earlier analysis of some 610 of the donors called V segments functional above 56.7% productive rearrangements and segregating when the between-donor standard deviation exceeded 5%. A statistical classification framework was developed to diagnose cytomegalovirus status using the catalog of TCR beta chain sequences. In a later analysis, TCR nucleotide sequences were compared against IMGT/GENE-DB human TR gene sequences so that V and J genes could be assigned. In a later analysis, CDR3 sequences and most-parsimonious VDJ recombination scenarios were assigned using the TCRdist pipeline. In a later analysis, each TCR beta chain was defined by its CDR3 amino acid sequence together with its V-gene family, and reads lacking a unique V-gene family were excluded. To address suspected cross-contamination and a sequencing artifact, a later analysis removed a few hundred highly shared, low-generation-probability nucleotide sequences. In a later analysis, a clonal expansion index was calculated for each public chain from normalized within-repertoire ranks of inferred template counts. A later analysis computed generation probabilities with a VDJ recombination model fitted to out-of-frame rearrangements, and checked the results against IGoR. A later analysis scored TCR-TCR, TCR-HLA and TCR-CMV co-occurrence with hypergeometric tests, applying a repertoire-size bias correction to TCR pairs. In a later analysis, false discovery rates were estimated by permuting HLA or CMV assignments 20 times. In a later analysis, co-occurring TCRs were grouped using DBSCAN, with TCRdist sequence similarity added in when clustering inside HLA-allele-positive subsets. Repertoires with fewer than 30,000 or more than 120,000 public chains, plus five repertoires with anomalous nucleotide sharing, were excluded from co-occurrence clustering. TCRdb mirrors the immuneACCESS table, restricted to in-frame sequences. Some clones are absent from its copies; in checked studies, under half trace to an unresolved V gene, and the reason for the others is unknown. V, J and clone size are taken as reported in that table, and D and trimming were inferred from the DNA itself. The sample has 55,000 to 75,000 clones on record. 3.5% to 4% of the sample is taken by the ten largest.

As concerns this clone: Its specific antigen is unknown.

The cohort comprised some 680 healthy bone marrow donors. At the time of sampling, all cohort members were nominally healthy, though unrecorded immune exposures were likely present. The donor tested CMV seronegative, placing the donor among the approximately 400 seronegative members of the cohort. A peripheral blood sample was collected from each donor, and TCR beta sequencing was performed on peripheral blood mononuclear cells. The Qiagen DNeasy Blood Extraction Kit was used to extract genomic DNA from the blood cell samples. General study outcomes and caveats: The sequencing pipeline was judged likely to have produced a cluster of highly shared sequence variants as a technical artifact. Cytomegalovirus status was reported to be diagnosed by the classifier with high specificity and sensitivity in both the original and validation cohorts. According to a later analysis, parvovirus B19, influenza, CMV and Epstein-Barr virus appeared linked to several top co-occurrence clusters. Compared with the approximately 600-donor mean, donors in an Asian-associated ancestry cluster had fewer N-insertions in productive TCRs, according to a later genetic analysis. This cohort had only TCR beta chains sequenced, and the lack of alpha or paired-chain data limited which features could be detected. While some public TCRs were present in many individuals, most TCR sequences turned up only very rarely across donors. A further reported finding was that TCR beta sequences accurately predicted the HLA-A and HLA-B alleles for most subjects in the first cohort. A few of the identified cytomegalovirus-associated TCR beta chains were confirmed in vitro to be specific for cytomegalovirus antigens. In a later analysis, the rate of TCR association differed among HLA loci, with DRB1 alleles having the most associated TCRs and HLA-C alleles having the fewest. Presence/absence analyses assumed roughly uniform sequencing depth across donors, an assumption that may not hold. Some IMGT-functional V segments, including TRBV6-2 and TRBV6-3, could not be told apart with the 87-base-pair reads, so those segments were excluded. In a later analysis, HLA-associated TCR beta chains showed more clonal expansion and lower generation probabilities than non-associated chains that were equally common. In a later analysis, 16,951 TCR beta sequences were associated with specific HLA alleles at a false discovery rate of 0.05. Immune exposure information for the cohort was limited to CMV serostatus. When HLA alleles, especially DR and DQ, strongly co-occurred, TCR associations were difficult to assign to individual alleles. In the study, approximately 150 TCR beta chains were listed as associated with cytomegalovirus. According to the authors, the approach could potentially be generalized to other disease states and immunological phenotypes. Linkage disequilibrium might explain the correlated functional status among segregating V segments, but an unknown experimental factor could not be excluded. An association between a missense DCLRE1C variant and V-gene and J-gene trimming of TCR beta chains was found in a later genetic analysis and replicated in an independent cohort. Because counts were too low, more than 15 rarely observed V segments, including chromosome 9 orphons, were excluded from the earlier analysis of 500 to 700 of the donors. A later analysis found that most CMV-associated TCR beta chains appeared HLA-restricted, with HLA associations seemingly driven largely by CMV exposure. HLA typing was unavailable for some donors at each locus, so association tests used only the typed subset. An earlier analysis of 587 of the donors showed that most TCR beta V segments appeared in productive rearrangements either about 90% or about 30% of the time, which broadly matched IMGT annotations.

Sequences were obtained from PBMCs. This TCR came from a male donor in good health and CMV-seronegative. The V and J segments used are TRBV30 and TRBJ2-1; a tentative D match to TRBD1 spans 5 bases. The base sequence is TGTGCCCCATTTGGCTGGGGCAGAGTCGATGAGCAGTTCTTC. The resulting protein is CAPFGWGRVDEQFF.